Reported below is one T cell receptor beta chain. The antigen is undetermined. The sorted-subset replicate PCRs were given about 200 ng DNA, which is 31,000 or so T cell genomes. Libraries were prepared by immunoSEQ multiplex PCR; TCRdb keeps only in-frame clonotypes and omits some of them. The data contain more than 550,000 clones, 90% to 95% of them singletons. Positively selected for CCR7, the CD45RO-negative cells used as naive CD8 cells excluded terminally differentiated effector memory CD45RA+ cells. This sample was included in a study of shared clonotypes between healthy human individuals. General observations from the study: Clonotype sharing across donors was expected to vary with sequencing depth. Sharing across four donors was highest in naive CD4 (around 5%) and lowest in memory CD8 (0.4%).

The TCR sequence derives from a man aged 30 to 45 in good health. The sequenced sample consisted of naive CD8+ T cells sorted from blood.

In nucleotides, the CDR3 is TGTGCCAGCAGCGTAGAGCTTAGCGGGAGTAGGGATACGCAGTATTTT. It translates to CASSVELSGSRDTQYF. J is TRBJ2-3 and V is TRBV9; 9 nucleotides align to TRBD2. The germline gives CDR1 SGDLS, CDR2 YYNGEE. Trimming took 0 bases from V and 6 from J; bases not matched to a gene: 8. This CDR3 contains 16 residues.